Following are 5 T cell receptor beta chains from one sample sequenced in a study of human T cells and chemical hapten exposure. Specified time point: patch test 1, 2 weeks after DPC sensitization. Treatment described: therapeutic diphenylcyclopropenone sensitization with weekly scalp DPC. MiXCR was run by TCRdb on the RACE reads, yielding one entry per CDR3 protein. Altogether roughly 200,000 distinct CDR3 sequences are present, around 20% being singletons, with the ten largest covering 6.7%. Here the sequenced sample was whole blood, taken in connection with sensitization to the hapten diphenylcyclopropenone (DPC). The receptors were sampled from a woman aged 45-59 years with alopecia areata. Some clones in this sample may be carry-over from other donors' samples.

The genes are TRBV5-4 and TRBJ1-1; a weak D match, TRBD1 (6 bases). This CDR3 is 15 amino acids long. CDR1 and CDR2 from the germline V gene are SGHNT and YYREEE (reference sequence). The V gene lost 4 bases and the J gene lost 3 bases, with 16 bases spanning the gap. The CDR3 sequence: CASSTYDGQYTEAFF. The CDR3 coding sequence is TGTGCCAGCAGCACCTACGACGGACAGTACACTGAAGCTTTCTTT.

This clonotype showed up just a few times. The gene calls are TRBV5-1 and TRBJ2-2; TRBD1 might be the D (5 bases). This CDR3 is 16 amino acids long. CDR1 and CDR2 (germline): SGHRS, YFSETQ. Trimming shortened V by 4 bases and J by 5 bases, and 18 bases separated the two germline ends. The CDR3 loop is CASSVRAPPGTGELFF. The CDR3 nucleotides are TGCGCCAGCAGCGTCAGGGCGCCACCCGGTACCGGGGAGCTGTTTTTT.

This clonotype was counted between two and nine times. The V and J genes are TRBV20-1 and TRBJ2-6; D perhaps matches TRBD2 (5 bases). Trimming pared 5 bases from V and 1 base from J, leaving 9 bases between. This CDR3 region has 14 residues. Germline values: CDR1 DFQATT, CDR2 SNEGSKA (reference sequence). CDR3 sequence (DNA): TGCAGTGCTGCCCGGGAATCTGGGGCCAACGTCCTGACTTTC. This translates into CSAARESGANVLTF.

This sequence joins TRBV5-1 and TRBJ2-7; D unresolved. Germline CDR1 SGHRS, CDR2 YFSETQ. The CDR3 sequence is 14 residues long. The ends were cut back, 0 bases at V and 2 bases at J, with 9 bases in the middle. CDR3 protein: CASSLATTTYEQYF. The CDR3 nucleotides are TGCGCCAGCAGCTTGGCTACTACAACCTACGAGCAGTACTTC.

For the CDR3, the DNA is TGCAGCGTTGGGACTAGCGGGGTCTACACCGGGGAGCTGTTTTTT. Protein product: CSVGTSGVYTGELFF. The V and J genes are TRBV29-1 and TRBJ2-2; 12 nucleotides match TRBD2. Trimming at V came to 4 bases and at J to 3 bases, leaving 3 bases not matched to a gene. Germline V gene lookup returns CDR1 SQVTM and CDR2 ANQGSEA. This CDR3 has 15 residues.